Listed below are T cell receptor beta chains from one sample, sequenced in a study of regulatory T cells in long-lasting Graves disease. TCRdb re-called the multiplex PCR reads with MiXCR, one entry per CDR3 protein. This table holds 500,000 or so distinct CDR3 sequences, around 13% found once. These data were likewise used in another study, on T cells in Graves' hyperthyroidism and ophthalmopathy.

The material sequenced was peripheral blood mononuclear cells (PBMCs), taken at new diagnosis, from a patient treated with antithyroid drugs. The receptors originated from a woman between 50 and 59 years old with Graves disease. CDR3s include the opening cysteine and the closing phenylalanine or tryptophan. The order of the fields is D gene, V gene, clone size, CDR3 protein. D genes are given only for firm matches. Expanded clones are given a class, and other clones once, few, many or no size at all.

TRBD2	TRBV20-1	.	CSARGEGPSIQYF
TRBD1	TRBV2	many	CASSKQGASDTQYF
.	TRBV20-1	few	CSASEDADYEQYF
TRBD2	TRBV28	many	CASSLEAGAYEQYF
TRBD2	TRBV28	.	CASLLSAGGPKSLYF
.	TRBV5-1	.	CASSSNTGSQETQYF
.	TRBV5-1	.	CASSLAGDPSGNTIYF
.	TRBV3-1	few	CASSQERGTEAFF
TRBD2	TRBV7-9	few	CASSQKTSGRGNEQFF
TRBD2	TRBV9	few	CASSVEASGFWQYF
.	TRBV11-2	many	CASSLGSPGELFF
TRBD2	TRBV19	few	CASSMGLAGVADTQYF
.	TRBV29-1	.	CSARQGNQETQYF
.	TRBV2	many	CASSEGGYSNQPQHF
.	TRBV2	many	CASSEGTATDTQYF
TRBD1	TRBV5-1	.	CVSSKGQARSYEQYF
.	TRBV19	many	CASSIESADRSLSNTEAFF